The clone carrying this T cell receptor beta chain was observed a few times. Its specificity is not known. The data belong to a study of T cell responses to AZD1222 COVID-19 vaccine. The assay was immunoSEQ multiplex PCR, and TCRdb's table has in-frame clones only and misses some. There are 160,000 or so clones in the sample; roughly 90% occur only once, and less than 5.5% lies in the top ten. The CDR3 consists of 15 residues. J gave up 5 bases and V 2 bases, and 3 bases lay outside the gene matches. Germline values: CDR1 SGHRS, CDR2 YFSETQ. Regarding the study as a whole: Just a handful of people given AZD1222 tested seropositive at baseline. Repertoires were obtained only post-peak T cell response. Clonal diversity was possibly underestimated, and white British individuals and females predominated among donors.

The V call is TRBV5-1, the J call TRBJ2-1; TRBD2 matches 11 bases. The specimen comprised peripheral blood, sampled on day 0 of AZD1222 vaccination. The clonotype was recovered from an adult in good health. The CDR3 DNA reads as TGCGCCAGCAGCTTTTTAGCGGGAGGGAACAATGAGCAGTTCTTC. Protein sequence: CASSFLAGGNNEQFF.